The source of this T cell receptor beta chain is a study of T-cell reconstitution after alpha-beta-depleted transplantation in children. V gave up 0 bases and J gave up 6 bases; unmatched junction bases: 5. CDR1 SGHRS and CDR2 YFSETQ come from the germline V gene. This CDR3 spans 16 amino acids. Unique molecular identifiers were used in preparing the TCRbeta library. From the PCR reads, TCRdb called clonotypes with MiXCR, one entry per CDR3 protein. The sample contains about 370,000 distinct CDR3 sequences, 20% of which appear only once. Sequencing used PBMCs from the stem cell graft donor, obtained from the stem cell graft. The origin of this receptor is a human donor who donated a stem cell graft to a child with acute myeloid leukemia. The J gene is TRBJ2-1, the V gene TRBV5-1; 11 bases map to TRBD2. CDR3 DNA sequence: TGCGCCAGCAGCTTGGAGACTAGCGGGATTGGCAATGAGCAGTTCTTC. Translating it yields CASSLETSGIGNEQFF.